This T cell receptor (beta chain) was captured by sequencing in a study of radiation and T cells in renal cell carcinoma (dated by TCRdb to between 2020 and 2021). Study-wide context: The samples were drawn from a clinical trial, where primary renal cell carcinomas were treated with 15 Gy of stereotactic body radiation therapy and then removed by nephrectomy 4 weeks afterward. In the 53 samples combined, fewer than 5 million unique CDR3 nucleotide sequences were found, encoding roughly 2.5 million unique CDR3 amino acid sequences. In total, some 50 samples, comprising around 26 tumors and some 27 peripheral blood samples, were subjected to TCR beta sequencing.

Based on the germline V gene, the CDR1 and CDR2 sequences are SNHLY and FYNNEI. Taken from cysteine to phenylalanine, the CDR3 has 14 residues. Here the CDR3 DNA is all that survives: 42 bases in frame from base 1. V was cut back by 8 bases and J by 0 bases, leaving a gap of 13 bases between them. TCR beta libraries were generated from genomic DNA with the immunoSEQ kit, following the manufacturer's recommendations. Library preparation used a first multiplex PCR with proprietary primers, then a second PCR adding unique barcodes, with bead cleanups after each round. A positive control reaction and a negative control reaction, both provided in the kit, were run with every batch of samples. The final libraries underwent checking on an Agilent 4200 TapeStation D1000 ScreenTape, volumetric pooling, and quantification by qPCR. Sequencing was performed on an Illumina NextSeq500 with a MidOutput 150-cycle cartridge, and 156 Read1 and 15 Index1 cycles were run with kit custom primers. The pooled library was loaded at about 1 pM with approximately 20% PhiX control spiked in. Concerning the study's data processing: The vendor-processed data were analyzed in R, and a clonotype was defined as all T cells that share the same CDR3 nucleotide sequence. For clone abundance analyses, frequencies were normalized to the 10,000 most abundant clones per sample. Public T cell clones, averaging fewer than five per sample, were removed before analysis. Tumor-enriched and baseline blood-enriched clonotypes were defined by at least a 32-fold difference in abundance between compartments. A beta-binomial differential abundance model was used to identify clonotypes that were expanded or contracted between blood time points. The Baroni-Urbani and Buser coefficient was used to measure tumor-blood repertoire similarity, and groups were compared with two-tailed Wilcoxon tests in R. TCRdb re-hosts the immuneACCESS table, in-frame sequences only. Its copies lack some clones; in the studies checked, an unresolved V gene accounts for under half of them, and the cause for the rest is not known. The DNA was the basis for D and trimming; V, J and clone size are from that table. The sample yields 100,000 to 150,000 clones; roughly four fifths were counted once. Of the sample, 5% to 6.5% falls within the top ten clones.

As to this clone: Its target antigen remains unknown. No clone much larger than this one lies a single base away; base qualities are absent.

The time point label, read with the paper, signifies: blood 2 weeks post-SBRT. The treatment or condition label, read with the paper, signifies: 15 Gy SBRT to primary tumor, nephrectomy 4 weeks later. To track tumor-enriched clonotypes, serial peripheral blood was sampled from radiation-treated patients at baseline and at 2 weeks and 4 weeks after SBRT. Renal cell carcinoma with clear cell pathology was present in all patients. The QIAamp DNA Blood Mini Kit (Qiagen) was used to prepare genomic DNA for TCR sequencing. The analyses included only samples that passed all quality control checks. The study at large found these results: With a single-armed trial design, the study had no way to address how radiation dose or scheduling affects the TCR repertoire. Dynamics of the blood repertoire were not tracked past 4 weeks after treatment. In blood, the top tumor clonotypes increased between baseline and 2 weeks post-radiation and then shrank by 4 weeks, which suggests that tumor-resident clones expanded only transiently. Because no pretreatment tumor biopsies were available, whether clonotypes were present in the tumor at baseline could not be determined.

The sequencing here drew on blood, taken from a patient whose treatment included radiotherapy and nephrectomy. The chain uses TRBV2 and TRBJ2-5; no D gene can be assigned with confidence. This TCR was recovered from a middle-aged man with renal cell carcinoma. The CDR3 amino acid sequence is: CASLYQANQETQYF. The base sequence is TGTGCCAGCCTTTACCAGGCGAACCAAGAGACCCAGTACTTC.